This TCR beta chain was recorded in a study of T cell responses to AZD1222 COVID-19 vaccine. Overall study results and limits: The donor cohort was predominantly white British with a female majority, and clonal diversity may have been underestimated.

The CDR3 covers 14 residues. CDR1 is LGHNA and CDR2 is YNFKEQ in the germline V gene. Trimming stripped 4 bases from V and 8 bases from J, with 14 bases between. Assay used: immunoSEQ multiplex PCR; TCRdb lists only in-frame clones, some missing. This table has approximately 160,000 clones, approximately 94% appearing once. As to this clone: As yet, its antigen is unknown.

The sequence came from an adult who received the AZD1222 COVID-19 vaccine. V gene TRBV4-2 combines with J gene TRBJ1-4; D unclear. This material consisted of peripheral blood, taken 28 days after the second AZD1222 dose. Here the CDR3 reads CASSPGILGEKLFF. CDR3 nucleotide sequence: TGTGCCAGCAGCCCGGGGATCTTGGGGGAAAAACTGTTTTTT.